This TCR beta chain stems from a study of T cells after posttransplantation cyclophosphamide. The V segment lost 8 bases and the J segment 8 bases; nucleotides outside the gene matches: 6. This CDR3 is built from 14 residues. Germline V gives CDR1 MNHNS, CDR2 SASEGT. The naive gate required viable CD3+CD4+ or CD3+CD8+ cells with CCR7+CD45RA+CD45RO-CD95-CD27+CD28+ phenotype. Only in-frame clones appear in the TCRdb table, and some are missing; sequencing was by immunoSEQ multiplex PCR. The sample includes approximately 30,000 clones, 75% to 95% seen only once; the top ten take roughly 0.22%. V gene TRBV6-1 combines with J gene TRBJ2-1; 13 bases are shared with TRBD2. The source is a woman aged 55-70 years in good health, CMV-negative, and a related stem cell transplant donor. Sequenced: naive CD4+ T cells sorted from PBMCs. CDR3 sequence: CASVTSGRLHEQFF. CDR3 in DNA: TGTGCCAGCGTGACTAGCGGGAGGCTCCATGAGCAGTTCTTC.